This T cell receptor (beta chain) is drawn from a study of CD8+CD57+ T cells in acquired aplastic anemia. In the study overall: Sorted CD4+ plus CD8+ cells gave DNA averaging around 3 ug.

CD8+CD57+ cell expansion, shown by flow cytometry, had occurred in the patients selected for sequencing. At the time of blood sampling, patients had not yet received any therapy. This clonotype was counted at least ten times. Germline-derived CDR1 and CDR2 are SGHDT and YYEEEE. The CDR3 covers 14 residues. Trimming took 3 bases from V and 3 from J, leaving 12 bases between them. Profiles of TCR beta VDJ and CDR3 were generated from a genomic DNA template. TCRdb processed the reads anew with MiXCR; each CDR3 protein has one entry. The sample carries some 140,000 distinct CDR3 sequences, less than 60% recorded once.

Material for sequencing was sorted CD4+, CD8+, or CD8+CD57+ T cells (not recorded which) from PBMCs. V gene TRBV5-6 combines with J gene TRBJ1-2, with D possibly TRBD1 on 5 matching bases. The TCR was taken from a human donor with aplastic anemia. CDR3 DNA sequence: TGTGCCAGCAGCTCGGCAGGGAGCGACTATGGCTACACCTTC. Translating gives CASSSAGSDYGYTF.